What follows are 29 T cell receptor beta chains derived from one specimen sequenced in a study of T cell changes during pregnancy in multiple sclerosis. Generated by immunoSEQ multiplex PCR, the TCRdb table keeps only in-frame clones and is missing some. The table records about 40,000 clones, roughly 93% of them present only once. Sequencing used CD4+ T cells from peripheral blood mononuclear cells, obtained in the first trimester of pregnancy. The receptors come from a female donor with multiple sclerosis, enrolled in a pregnancy study.

In its sample, this clone was seen a few times. The rearrangement joins TRBV15 to TRBJ1-1; no reliable D call. The CDR3 contains 13 residues. Trimming cost V 0 bases and J 4 bases, with 6 bases left between them. Germline CDR1 is LNHNV and CDR2 is YYDKDF (reference sequence). The CDR3, as DNA: TGTGCCACCAGCAGAGATCGGGGCACTGAAGCTTTCTTT. Amino acid sequence: CATSRDRGTEAFF.

The rearrangement links TRBV29-1 to TRBJ2-5; the D gene is possibly TRBD2 (6 bases). Germline V gene data show CDR1 as SQVTM and CDR2 as ANQGSEA. Trimming cost V 7 bases and J 4 bases, with 16 bases left between them. The CDR3 length is 13 residues. The CDR3 region is CSAALSGRETQYF. In DNA, the CDR3 is TGCAGCGCCGCCTTGTCCGGGAGAGAGACCCAGTACTTC.

This clone appeared a single time. The chain has TRBV6-1 and TRBJ2-6; unclear D gene. V lost 2 bases, J lost 0 bases, and 11 bases lay in between. Germline values: CDR1 MNHNS, CDR2 SASEGT. CDR3 length: 17 residues. This chain's CDR3 is CASSERSTHSGANVLTF. CDR3 DNA sequence: TGTGCCAGCAGTGAACGTAGCACCCACTCTGGGGCCAACGTCCTGACTTTC.

This clone was observed once. V usage is TRBV4-2 and J usage is TRBJ1-4; D call uncertain. Between the trimmed V and J ends, which lost 4 bases and 4 bases, there was a span of 10 bases. Germline CDR1 is LGHNA and CDR2 is YNFKEQ. This CDR3 is 14 amino acids long. CDR3 amino acids: CASSRQVDNEKLFF. The CDR3 nucleotides are TGTGCCAGCAGCCGTCAGGTTGATAATGAAAAACTGTTTTTT.

The rearrangement joins TRBV2 to TRBJ2-7; maybe TRBD1 (7 bases). V dropped 7 bases and J dropped 2 bases, with 15 bases sitting between them. Germline lookup yields CDR1 SNHLY and CDR2 FYNNEI. This CDR3 has 14 residues. The CDR3 is CASMRDSKAYEQYF. Written as DNA, the CDR3 is TGTGCCAGCATGCGGGACAGTAAGGCCTACGAGCAGTACTTC.

The CDR3 region is CASRLRGAGNTIYF. The CDR3 region has the DNA TGTGCCAGCAGGCTACGGGGGGCTGGAAACACCATATATTTT. The chain is built from TRBV6-6 and TRBJ1-3; tentative D call: TRBD1 (5 bases). The germline V gene has CDR1 MNHNY and CDR2 SVGAGI (reference sequence). The V and J ends lost 6 bases and 2 bases respectively, with 11 bases between them. This CDR3 has 14 amino acids.

The CDR3 DNA reads TGTGCCAGCCTACCTACGGACAGGGGAGATAATTCACCCCTCCACTTT. It is translated as CASLPTDRGDNSPLHF. The rearrangement joins TRBV25-1 to TRBJ1-6, with TRBD1 matching 9 bases. V lost 8 bases and J lost 5; bases outside the gene matches: 10. Germline V gives CDR1 MGHDK, CDR2 SYGVNS. The CDR3 covers 16 residues.

The chain links TRBV5-4 to TRBJ1-4, with D uncertain. This CDR3 contains 14 residues. The germline gives CDR1 SGHNT, CDR2 YYREEE (reference sequence). Trimming removed 0 bases from V and 4 bases from J, with 7 bases in between. The DNA for the CDR3 is TGTGCCAGCAGCTTGGCTGCGATTAATGAAAAACTGTTTTTT. Translation gives CASSLAAINEKLFF.

The V gene is TRBV27, the J gene TRBJ1-6, with unresolved D. V was trimmed by 11 bases and J by 10 bases, leaving 18 bases between them. The length of the CDR3 is 13 residues. Germline CDR1 MNHEY, CDR2 SMNVEV (reference sequence). The CDR3, as DNA: TGTGCCTCACGCGCGGGCCGCGGGTCACCCCTCCACTTT. Its translation is CASRAGRGSPLHF.

This clone was recorded only once. The genes are TRBV2 and TRBJ2-7, with D uncertain. V dropped 6 bases and J dropped 2 bases, with 8 bases sitting between them. Germline assignment: CDR1 SNHLY and CDR2 FYNNEI. The CDR3 covers 12 residues. DNA of the CDR3: TGTGCCAGCAGATGGAGAGCCTACGAGCAGTACTTC. Translated, it gives CASRWRAYEQYF.

The chain employs TRBV6-4 and TRBJ2-7; the match to TRBD1 covers 10 bases. This CDR3 comprises 18 residues. CDR1 is MRHNA and CDR2 is SNTAGT in the germline V gene. Trimming removed 1 base from V and 3 bases from J; junction bases left unmatched: 12. CDR3 protein: CASSDFGTGALQLYEQYF. The CDR3, as DNA: TGTGCCAGCAGTGACTTTGGGACAGGGGCCCTACAGCTCTACGAGCAGTACTTC.

A few counts support this clone. The genes are TRBV7-3 and TRBJ1-6; D not resolved. The CDR3 length is 13 residues. Trimming took 1 base from V and 9 from J, leaving 7 bases between them. CDR1 is SGHTA, CDR2 FQGTGA, per germline. This CDR3 reads CASSLNSVSPLHF. The CDR3 DNA reads TGTGCCAGCAGCTTAAATTCGGTTTCACCCCTCCACTTT.

This sequence joins TRBV25-1 and TRBJ1-2; 10 bases agree with TRBD1. The trim removed 5 bases at V and 7 bases at J, leaving 13 bases unmatched. The CDR3 has 16 residues. The germline CDR1 and CDR2 sequences are MGHDK and SYGVNS. The CDR3 nucleotides are TGTGCCAGCAGTCAAAGGTCTTCCGGGACAGGGGTTGGCTACACCTTC. This gives the protein CASSQRSSGTGVGYTF.

This clone has just one count. The chain recombines TRBV5-4 with TRBJ2-1; 10 bases align to TRBD2. The trim removed 4 bases at V and 8 bases at J, leaving 9 bases unmatched. Germline-derived CDR1 and CDR2 are SGHNT and YYREEE (reference sequence). This CDR3 region has 15 residues. This CDR3 reads CASSPGTSDSDEQFF. CDR3 in DNA: TGTGCCAGCAGCCCCGGGACTAGCGACTCAGATGAGCAGTTCTTC. The whole variable domain, remainder taken from reference TRBV5-4 and TRBJ2-1, is ETGVTQSPTHLIKTRGQQVTLRCSSQSGHNTVSWYQQALGQGPQFIFQYYREEENGRGNFPPRFSGLQFPNYSSELNVNALELDDSALYLCASSPGTSDSDEQFFGPGTRLTVL.

The rearrangement joins TRBV7-2 to TRBJ2-1, with D possibly matching TRBD2 (6 bases). The CDR3 length is 15 residues. Germline V gene lookup returns CDR1 SGHTA and CDR2 FQGNSA. V was cut by 5 bases and J by 2 bases, with 13 bases left in between. The DNA for the CDR3 is TGTGCCAGCAGCACTACTTGGAGGGCCTACAATGAGCAGTTCTTC. Amino acids: CASSTTWRAYNEQFF.

This clone showed up just once. The rearrangement uses TRBV18 and TRBJ2-1; D is perhaps TRBD1 (7 bases). V lost 6 bases and J lost 5, with 17 bases in between. CDR3 length equals 15 residues. CDR1 KGHSH and CDR2 LQKENI come from the germline V gene. As DNA, the CDR3 is TGTGCCAGCTCCCCGGCGGGACAGAGCAACAATGAGCAGTTCTTC. This translates into CASSPAGQSNNEQFF.

V gene TRBV19 combines with J gene TRBJ1-2; 8 bases align to TRBD1. V lost 6 bases and J lost 8; bases outside the gene matches: 8. CDR3 size: 13 residues. The germline V gene encodes CDR1 LNHDA and CDR2 SQIVND (reference sequence). CDR3 in amino acids: CASRRQGTDGYTF. The CDR3 DNA reads as TGTGCCAGTAGAAGACAGGGGACGGACGGCTACACCTTC.

This clone was seen a single time. The J gene is TRBJ2-1, the V gene TRBV29-1, with D tentatively TRBD2 (6 bases). With 6 bases removed from V and 0 bases from J, the gap between germline ends came to 18 bases. Germline values: CDR1 SQVTM, CDR2 ANQGSEA. The CDR3 extends over 16 amino acids. The CDR3 sequence: CSVKGGLGGSYNEQFF. Written as DNA, the CDR3 is TGCAGCGTCAAAGGTGGGTTGGGGGGCTCCTACAATGAGCAGTTCTTC.

The rearrangement uses TRBV7-9 and TRBJ2-7; 13 nucleotides align to TRBD2. This CDR3 spans 15 amino acids. Per germline, CDR1 SEHNR and CDR2 FQNEAQ (reference sequence). V shed 3 bases, J shed 3 bases, and the junction held 2 bases outside the gene matches. CDR3 region: CASSFGLAGDYEQYF. The DNA for the CDR3 is TGTGCCAGCAGCTTCGGACTAGCGGGAGACTACGAGCAGTACTTC.

V usage is TRBV7-8 and J usage is TRBJ2-7; 7 nucleotides align to TRBD1. The CDR3 runs 16 residues. Trimming at V came to 5 bases and at J to 2 bases, leaving 12 bases not matched to a gene. CDR1 is SGHVS, CDR2 FQNEAQ, per germline. CDR3 in amino acids: CASSPPLRQGPYEQYF. The CDR3 DNA reads TGTGCCAGCAGCCCGCCGTTGAGACAGGGTCCCTACGAGCAGTACTTC.

The genes are TRBV4-3 and TRBJ1-6; maybe TRBD1 (5 bases). The CDR3 is 16 amino acids. Deletions cut 0 bases from V and 9 bases from J, with 15 bases between. Germline CDR1 and CDR2: LGHNA and YSLEER. CDR3 nucleotides: TGCGCCAGCAGCCAAGATCCTCAGGGCGGGGTTTCACCCCTCCACTTT. As protein: CASSQDPQGGVSPLHF.

This sequence joins TRBV7-7 and TRBJ2-5; maybe TRBD2 (5 bases). V was clipped by 5 bases and J by 5 bases, with 18 bases between them. Germline CDR1 and CDR2: SSHAT and FNYEAQ (reference sequence). This CDR3 comprises 15 residues. The CDR3 DNA follows: TGTGCCAGCAGCCCGAACGGACTCTCCGAGGAGACCCAGTACTTC. Residues: CASSPNGLSEETQYF.

This chain joins TRBV9 and TRBJ2-3, with 10 bases fitting TRBD2. The germline CDR1 and CDR2 sequences are SGDLS and YYNGEE. The CDR3 has 16 amino acids. V shed 0 bases and J 6 bases; nucleotides not matched to a gene: 7. CDR3 in DNA: TGTGCCAGCAGCGTAGCTAGCGGGAGTTCAGGGGATACGCAGTATTTT. It encodes CASSVASGSSGDTQYF.

This clone has only one observation. The genes are TRBV18 and TRBJ2-7; 10 bases are a match to TRBD1. V shed 2 bases and J 6 bases; nucleotides not matched to a gene: 13. Looked up from germline, CDR1 is KGHSH and CDR2 is LQKENI. The CDR3 has 17 residues. In nucleotides, the CDR3 is TGTGCCAGCTCACCAAAGACGGGACAGGGGCGTTACGGCGAGCAGTACTTC. Protein product: CASSPKTGQGRYGEQYF. The full variable domain, completed using reference TRBV18 and TRBJ2-7, is NAGVMQNPRHLVRRRGQEARLRCSPMKGHSHVYWYRQLPEEGLKFMVYLQKENIIDESGMPKERFSAEFPKEGPSILRIQQVVRGDSAAYFCASSPKTGQGRYGEQYFGPGTRLTVT.

A remark on this clone: A read error may produce the germline difference seen at one junction end. The rearrangement links TRBV7-2 to TRBJ2-1, with 10 positions matching TRBD2. The germline CDR1 and CDR2 sequences are SGHTA and FQGNSA. This CDR3 is 13 amino acids long. This chain's CDR3 is CASRSGGAREQFF. CDR3 DNA: TGCGCCAGCAGAAGCGGGGGGGCACGCGAGCAGTTCTTC. The full variable domain, with the rest looked up from reference TRBV7-2 and TRBJ2-1, is GAGVSQSPSNKVTEKGKDVELRCDPISGHTALYWYRQSLGQGLEFLIYFQGNSAPDKSGLPSDRFSAERTGGSVSTLTIQRTQQEDSAVYLCASRSGGAREQFFGPGTRLTVL.

This clone was recorded once. The V gene is TRBV6-1, the J gene TRBJ2-5; the D is unclear. Trimming removed 6 bases at V and 5 bases at J, with 10 bases between. The germline V gene encodes CDR1 MNHNS and CDR2 SASEGT. The CDR3 has 12 residues. CDR3 in DNA: TGTGCCAGCAGCCAGTTGAGGGAGACCCAGTACTTC. Translated, it gives CASSQLRETQYF.

The rearrangement uses TRBV6-1 and TRBJ2-7; 9 bases line up with TRBD2. Germline trimming cut 7 bases from V and 2 bases from J; bases unmatched to any gene: 3. CDR3 length: 13 amino acids. Germline values: CDR1 MNHNS, CDR2 SASEGT. In DNA form, the CDR3 reads TGTGCCAGCATCGAGCGGGGGGCCTACGAGCAGTACTTC. Its translation is CASIERGAYEQYF.

The chain combines TRBV25-1 with TRBJ2-7; TRBD1 aligns across 10 bases. The CDR3 length is 15 residues. V lost 7 bases and J lost 2; bases outside the gene matches: 8. CDR1 and CDR2 from the germline V gene are MGHDK and SYGVNS. CDR3 in amino acids: CASTSPGQGTYEQYF. In nucleotides, the CDR3 is TGTGCCAGCACCTCTCCGGGACAGGGGACCTACGAGCAGTACTTC.

The rearrangement joins TRBV7-7 to TRBJ2-2; 10 positions match TRBD1. The CDR3 sequence is 15 residues long. V lost 5 bases, J lost 6 bases, and 6 bases stayed unmatched. Germline V gene lookup returns CDR1 SSHAT and CDR2 FNYEAQ (reference sequence). In DNA, the CDR3 is TGTGCCAGCAGCCGGGACAGGGGACTGTCCGGGGAGCTGTTTTTT. It is translated as CASSRDRGLSGELFF. The complete variable domain, with remaining parts taken from reference TRBV7-7 and TRBJ2-2, reads GAGVSQSPRYKVTKRGQDVTLRCDPISSHATLYWYQQALGQGPEFLTYFNYEAQPDKSGLPSDRFSAERPEGSISTLTIQRTEQRDSAMYRCASSRDRGLSGELFFGEGSRLTVL.